The rows below give T cell receptor beta chains drawn from one sample of a study of T cells in Graves' hyperthyroidism and ophthalmopathy. Each CDR3 protein is one row after TCRdb ran MiXCR on the multiplex PCR reads. The data contain fewer than 650,000 distinct CDR3 sequences, roughly 15% of them singletons. Sequenced input: blood. The receptors derive from a woman aged 40 to 55 with Graves' ophthalmopathy. CDR3s include the opening cysteine and the closing phenylalanine or tryptophan. Fields, in order: clone size, J gene, V gene, D gene, CDR3 protein, CDR3 DNA. The D gene is left open where the match is weak. Clone sizes are given selectively: once, few, many, or a class where the clone is expanded.

clone_size: -
j_call: TRBJ1-2
v_call: TRBV6-1
d_call: TRBD1
cdr3_aa: CASSASLGQGGTDYGYTF
cdr3_nt: TGTGCCAGCAGTGCATCGTTAGGACAGGGGGGAACTGACTATGGCTACACCTTC

clone_size: -
j_call: TRBJ2-7
v_call: TRBV6-2/TRBV6-3
d_call: -
cdr3_aa: CASSPHRTLSYEQYF
cdr3_nt: TGTGCCAGCAGTCCTCACCGGACCCTCTCCTACGAGCAGTACTTC

clone_size: few
j_call: TRBJ1-1
v_call: TRBV6-1
d_call: -
cdr3_aa: CASNEGMNTEAFF
cdr3_nt: TGTGCCAGCAATGAGGGTATGAACACTGAAGCTTTCTTT

clone_size: many
j_call: TRBJ2-7
v_call: TRBV6-1
d_call: -
cdr3_aa: CASSDFITPYEQYF
cdr3_nt: TGTGCCAGCAGTGACTTCATTACCCCCTACGAGCAGTACTTC

clone_size: once
j_call: TRBJ2-5
v_call: TRBV16
d_call: TRBD1
cdr3_aa: CASSQSMGQGASQETQYF
cdr3_nt: TGTGCCAGCAGCCAATCGATGGGGCAGGGGGCCTCCCAAGAGACCCAGTACTTC

clone_size: many
j_call: TRBJ1-2
v_call: TRBV15
d_call: -
cdr3_aa: CATSRVINYGYTF
cdr3_nt: TGTGCCACCAGCAGAGTGATTAACTATGGCTACACCTTC

clone_size: many
j_call: TRBJ1-1
v_call: TRBV25-1
d_call: TRBD1
cdr3_aa: CASTSDRANTEAFF
cdr3_nt: TGTGCCAGCACTAGCGACAGGGCGAACACTGAAGCTTTCTTT

clone_size: many
j_call: TRBJ1-5
v_call: TRBV6-2/TRBV6-3
d_call: -
cdr3_aa: CATREDSHQPQHF
cdr3_nt: TGTGCCACCAGAGAGGACAGCCATCAGCCCCAGCATTTT

clone_size: -
j_call: TRBJ1-2
v_call: TRBV19
d_call: -
cdr3_aa: CASSRQYYGYTF
cdr3_nt: TGTGCCAGTAGTCGACAGTACTATGGCTACACCTTC

clone_size: many
j_call: TRBJ2-7
v_call: TRBV27
d_call: TRBD1
cdr3_aa: CASTLSGQGGRQEQYF
cdr3_nt: TGTGCCAGCACCCTAAGCGGACAGGGGGGCCGCCAGGAGCAGTACTTC

clone_size: many
j_call: TRBJ1-1
v_call: TRBV27
d_call: -
cdr3_aa: CASRAVTRNTEAFF
cdr3_nt: TGTGCCAGCAGGGCCGTCACGAGAAACACTGAAGCTTTCTTT

clone_size: -
j_call: TRBJ2-6
v_call: TRBV7-2
d_call: -
cdr3_aa: CASSFSPGGANVLTF
cdr3_nt: TGTGCCAGCAGCTTTTCCCCGGGTGGGGCCAACGTCCTGACTTTC

clone_size: many
j_call: TRBJ1-2
v_call: TRBV7-9
d_call: -
cdr3_aa: CASSFMTEGTGYTF
cdr3_nt: TGTGCCAGCAGCTTTATGACAGAAGGAACCGGCTACACCTTC

clone_size: many
j_call: TRBJ1-1
v_call: TRBV9
d_call: -
cdr3_aa: CASSPVTEAFF
cdr3_nt: TGTGCCAGCAGCCCGGTCACTGAAGCTTTCTTT

clone_size: many
j_call: TRBJ2-7
v_call: TRBV15
d_call: -
cdr3_aa: CATSRPDGSGEQYF
cdr3_nt: TGTGCCACCAGCAGACCTGACGGTTCGGGCGAGCAGTACTTC

clone_size: few
j_call: TRBJ2-7
v_call: TRBV4-3
d_call: TRBD2
cdr3_aa: CASSQISSGTNEQYF
cdr3_nt: TGCGCCAGCAGCCAAATATCTAGCGGGACTAACGAGCAGTACTTC

clone_size: many
j_call: TRBJ1-2
v_call: TRBV9
d_call: -
cdr3_aa: CASSAGQHYGYTF
cdr3_nt: TGTGCCAGCAGCGCGGGGCAGCACTATGGCTACACCTTC

clone_size: many
j_call: TRBJ2-7
v_call: TRBV12-5
d_call: TRBD2
cdr3_aa: CASGLSGLAGVQSGEQYF
cdr3_nt: TGTGCTAGTGGTTTGTCCGGACTAGCGGGAGTTCAATCTGGCGAGCAGTACTTC

clone_size: -
j_call: TRBJ1-1
v_call: TRBV20-1
d_call: TRBD1
cdr3_aa: CSARPSDGQGDGTEAFF
cdr3_nt: TGCAGTGCTAGACCTAGCGACGGACAGGGGGATGGGACTGAAGCTTTCTTT

clone_size: many
j_call: TRBJ1-2
v_call: TRBV10-3
d_call: -
cdr3_aa: CAISESPRDDGYTF
cdr3_nt: TGTGCCATCAGTGAGTCGCCCAGGGATGATGGCTACACCTTC

clone_size: few
j_call: TRBJ1-2
v_call: TRBV29-1
d_call: TRBD1
cdr3_aa: CSVDRQGKTPTDYGYTF
cdr3_nt: TGCAGCGTTGACCGACAGGGTAAAACACCAACAGACTATGGCTACACCTTC

clone_size: many
j_call: TRBJ1-5
v_call: TRBV6-5
d_call: -
cdr3_aa: CASSSPRDNQPQHF
cdr3_nt: TGTGCCAGCAGTTCCCCCCGGGACAATCAGCCCCAGCATTTT

clone_size: many
j_call: TRBJ2-5
v_call: TRBV10-3
d_call: -
cdr3_aa: CATSTAPVGTQETQYF
cdr3_nt: TGTGCCACATCAACGGCCCCCGTCGGGACCCAAGAGACCCAGTACTTC

clone_size: -
j_call: TRBJ2-2
v_call: TRBV7-3
d_call: TRBD1
cdr3_aa: CASSPSGQGTGELFF
cdr3_nt: TGTGCCAGCAGCCCTTCGGGACAGGGAACCGGGGAGCTGTTTTTT

clone_size: few
j_call: TRBJ2-7
v_call: TRBV20-1
d_call: -
cdr3_aa: CSARSLVFEQYF
cdr3_nt: TGCAGTGCTAGGTCACTAGTGTTCGAGCAGTACTTC

clone_size: many
j_call: TRBJ2-7
v_call: TRBV7-2
d_call: -
cdr3_aa: CASSSPRGRDHEQYF
cdr3_nt: TGTGCCAGCAGCTCACCTCGGGGCAGGGACCACGAGCAGTACTTC

clone_size: many
j_call: TRBJ2-5
v_call: TRBV7-8
d_call: -
cdr3_aa: CASSLELLGGETQYF
cdr3_nt: TGTGCCAGCAGCTTAGAATTATTAGGAGGCGAGACCCAGTACTTC

clone_size: -
j_call: TRBJ2-5
v_call: TRBV7-2
d_call: -
cdr3_aa: CASSLAWGGEAKETQYF
cdr3_nt: TGTGCCAGCAGCTTAGCGTGGGGCGGGGAGGCTAAAGAGACCCAGTACTTC

clone_size: -
j_call: TRBJ2-1
v_call: TRBV28
d_call: -
cdr3_aa: CASSRPTRLSYNEQFF
cdr3_nt: TGTGCCAGCAGCAGACCCACACGTTTGTCCTACAATGAGCAGTTCTTC

clone_size: -
j_call: TRBJ1-1
v_call: TRBV5-1
d_call: TRBD1
cdr3_aa: CASSITGTVEAFF
cdr3_nt: TGCGCCAGCAGTATCACCGGGACAGTTGAAGCTTTCTTT